This T cell receptor (beta chain) appears in the sequencing data of a study of regulatory T cells in long-lasting Graves disease. This clonotype has at least ten counts. Antigen: not known. CDR1 is MDHEN and CDR2 is SYDVKM in the germline V gene. The CDR3 runs 16 residues. V lost 6 bases and J lost 0, with 15 bases in between. Arm-PCR with iRepertoire HTBI primers amplified the CDR3 regions for these TCR beta libraries. Original methodology: Samples collectively showed 62 TRBV and fewer than 15 TRBJ segments. Using its own MiXCR run on the multiplex PCR reads, TCRdb lists one record per CDR3 protein. The V and J calls here are based on TCRdb, not the publication. The sample contains a few hundred thousand distinct CDR3 sequences, roughly 23% of which appear only once. Sample time point: persistent/refractory GD, antithyroid drugs over 5 years with positive TRAb. The authors made the TCR library using RNA they extracted from PBMCs. American Thyroid Association guidelines served as the basis for diagnosing Graves' disease.

Notes on the study in general: Repertoires from persistent disease leaned toward TRBV28, TRBJ1-2 and TRBJ2-5.

The clonotype comes from a middle-aged woman with Graves disease. This sequence joins TRBV28 and TRBJ1-5, with D uncertain. Material: peripheral blood mononuclear cells (PBMCs), obtained when the disease was refractory, from a patient treated with antithyroid drugs. The CDR3 loop is CASSFGGYYSNQPQHF. The CDR3 bases are TGTGCCAGCAGCTTTGGCGGGTATTATAGCAATCAGCCCCAGCATTTT.